This T cell receptor beta chain was recovered during a study of T cell changes during pregnancy in multiple sclerosis. Libraries were prepared by immunoSEQ multiplex PCR; TCRdb keeps only in-frame clonotypes and omits some of them. This sample yields tens of thousands of clones, of which more than 75% are seen a single time; 0.5% to 0.65% belongs to the top ten. The ends lost 5 bases at V and 2 bases at J; junction bases unmatched: 8. Germline lookup yields CDR1 SGHVS and CDR2 FNYEAQ. The CDR3 is 15 amino acids. The rearrangement uses TRBV7-6 and TRBJ2-5, with TRBD2 identical over 7 bases. The source is a female donor with multiple sclerosis, enrolled in a pregnancy study. Sequenced here: CD4+ T cells from peripheral blood mononuclear cells, sampled in the first trimester of pregnancy. The DNA for the CDR3 is TGTGCCAGCAGCCCCTTGGGTAGCGGGCAAGAGACCCAGTACTTC. Its protein is CASSPLGSGQETQYF.